This entry is about one T cell receptor (beta chain). Its specific antigen is unknown. The record has no base qualities; no much larger clone is one base away. This entry comes from a study of somatic mutations in cytotoxic T cells in rheumatoid arthritis (dated 2017 in TCRdb). With regard to the full study: Sorted V beta1+ cells also underwent TCRB sequencing, and some V beta antibody-stained T-cell populations were flow-sorted at nearly 100% purity on a FACSAria II or Sony SH800. Median age was essentially the same in the patient group and the control group. To characterize clonality, the study used TCRB deep sequencing while asking whether somatic mutations are carried by expanded CD8+ T-cell clones in newly diagnosed, untreated rheumatoid arthritis. For some 68 rheumatoid arthritis patients and more than 15 healthy controls, TCRB deep sequencing was carried out. The research as a whole found: CD8+ clonality increased with age in patients (Spearman r of about 0.45) but not in healthy controls. In 8 out of 65 patients, more than 20% of CD8+ cells belonged to the largest CD8+ clone, while several identical CD8+ TCRB sequences were shared between blood and synovial fluid. The expanded CD8+ clones had unknown antigen targets, and not appearing in virus-specific databases did not rule out that they were virus-specific. No adjustment for multiple comparisons was made for the slight TRBV07 underrepresentation in patients. CD8+ T-cell clonality did not differ significantly between rheumatoid arthritis patients and age-matched healthy controls.

Healthy controls were around 20 blood donors whose buffy coats were used, with a median age of about 55 years (range about 20-70) and 55% female. Flow cytometry confirmed the purity of CD4+ and CD8+ cells that had been isolated by positive magnetic bead selection on an AutoMACS. Peripheral blood mononuclear cells were isolated by Ficoll-Paque PLUS density gradient separation. DNA from CD4-enriched, CD8-enriched or PBMC samples was extracted using Nucleospin Tissue or Tissue XS kits and then quantified on a Qubit 2.0 fluorometer. Based on the germline V gene, the CDR1 and CDR2 sequences are MNHNS and SASEGT. The CDR3 contains 12 residues, cysteine and phenylalanine counted. Only the CDR3 portion is preserved as DNA: 36 bases, with reading frame beginning at the first base. V loses 0 bases of germline sequence and J loses 6 bases, and the interval between the two ends is 3 bases. TCRB CDR3 sequencing used the immunoSEQ assay on genomic DNA. The published analysis was carried out like this. Analyses were restricted to productive TCRB rearrangements. Defining a clone by its unique TCRB CDR3 sequence, the study calculated clonality as a productive clonality index derived from Shannon entropy. Repertoire overlap for a pair of samples was computed from each clone's template counts relative to total templates per sample. A correlation with a Spearman r of roughly 0.66 was found between V-gene usage by flow cytometry and V-gene usage by TCRB sequencing. TCRdb retrieved this table from immuneACCESS and kept in-frame rearrangements only. Not all clones are present; in checked studies, unresolved V genes account for under half, and no reason is known for the remainder. From that table come the V and J calls and clone size; the DNA was used to work out D and trimming. The sample profile shows about 20,000 clones; 86% of them were found once. The ten largest clones represent approximately 17% of the sample.

This sequence uses TRBV6-1 and TRBJ1-5; the D gene remains uncertain. This clonotype originated in a woman aged 45 to 65 in good health. Sequencing input: CD8+ T cells sorted from blood. The CDR3 reads CASSEAAQPQHF. The DNA is as follows: TGTGCCAGCAGTGAAGCGGCTCAGCCCCAGCATTTT.